The 20 T cell receptor beta chains reported below all come from one sample, sequenced in a study of cytomegalovirus exposure and HLA in healthy donors. The protocol was immunoSEQ multiplex PCR, while the TCRdb copy is restricted to in-frame clones and leaves out a portion. The table shows about 150,000 clones, with 75% to 90% occurring only once. The sample consisted of PBMCs. The receptors here all came from a man between 18 and 29 years old in good health and CMV-seropositive.

Only one count was recorded for this clone. V and J are TRBV4-3 and TRBJ1-3, with D possibly being TRBD1 (5 bases). Germline V gene sequence: CDR1 LGHNA, CDR2 YSLEER. V gave up 1 base and J gave up 0 bases, with 16 bases separating them. The CDR3 has 18 residues. The CDR3 reads CASSQATTTARSGNTIYF. The DNA of the CDR3 is TGCGCCAGCAGCCAAGCCACTACGACAGCCCGCTCTGGAAACACCATATATTTT.

The chain combines TRBV9 with TRBJ1-3; the D is unclear. V lost 1 base and J 0 bases, leaving 11 bases between the germline ends. The V gene's germline CDR1 is SGDLS and CDR2 YYNGEE. The CDR3 is 16 amino acids. The CDR3 DNA is TGTGCCAGCAGCGTATCCGGGATAAGCTCTGGAAACACCATATATTTT. This gives the protein CASSVSGISSGNTIYF.

The rearrangement joins TRBV19 to TRBJ2-5; TRBD1 agrees at 9 bases. The CDR3 totals 17 residues. From germline, CDR1 is LNHDA and CDR2 SQIVND (reference sequence). V lost 5 bases and J lost 5; bases outside the gene matches: 15. The CDR3 loop reads CASSGPEQGAVEETQYF. The CDR3 DNA reads TGTGCCAGTAGTGGACCCGAACAGGGGGCCGTCGAGGAGACCCAGTACTTC. The complete variable domain, with remaining parts taken from reference TRBV19 and TRBJ2-5, reads DGGITQSPKYLFRKEGQNVTLSCEQNLNHDAMYWYRQDPGQGLRLIYYSQIVNDFQKGDIAEGYSVSREKKESFPLTVTSAQKNPTAFYLCASSGPEQGAVEETQYFGPGTRLLVL.

CDR3 DNA: TGTGCCAGTAGTATAAGTCAGGGCTCGGATGGCTACACCTTC. Amino acid sequence: CASSISQGSDGYTF. The chain couples TRBV19 to TRBJ1-2; tentatively, D is TRBD1 (5 bases). The CDR3 is made up of 14 amino acids. Per germline, CDR1 LNHDA and CDR2 SQIVND (reference sequence). Trimming removed 2 bases from V and 6 bases from J, with 13 bases in between. Combining the CDR3 with reference TRBV19 and TRBJ1-2 gives the whole variable domain DGGITQSPKYLFRKEGQNVTLSCEQNLNHDAMYWYRQDPGQGLRLIYYSQIVNDFQKGDIAEGYSVSREKKESFPLTVTSAQKNPTAFYLCASSISQGSDGYTFGSGTRLTVV.

The rearrangement joins TRBV6-5 to TRBJ2-7; 7 nucleotides line up with TRBD1. The CDR3 spans 15 residues. V trimming: 6 bases; J trimming: 3 bases; junction bases outside the gene matches: 11. Germline values: CDR1 MNHEY, CDR2 SVGAGI. CDR3 protein: CASRQGEGIIYEQYF. In nucleotides, the CDR3 is TGTGCCAGCAGGCAGGGGGAAGGGATAATCTACGAGCAGTACTTC.

The rearrangement joins TRBV27 to TRBJ2-6, with 10 bases matching TRBD1. CDR1 and CDR2 from the germline V gene are MNHEY and SMNVEV (reference sequence). Trimming at V came to 5 bases and at J to 1 base, leaving 8 bases not matched to a gene. The CDR3 totals 18 residues. CDR3 loop: CASSTPGQGFSGANVLTF. The CDR3 nucleotides are TGTGCCAGCAGTACTCCGGGACAGGGGTTTTCTGGGGCCAACGTCCTGACTTTC.

The V call is TRBV5-4, the J call TRBJ2-3, with 14 bases fitting TRBD2. J was trimmed by 4 bases and V by 4 bases; bases with no gene match: 5. This CDR3 region has 16 residues. Germline lookup yields CDR1 SGHNT and CDR2 YYREEE (reference sequence). The DNA for the CDR3 is TGTGCCAGCAGCCGTGGGACTAGCGGGAGCTCAGATACGCAGTATTTT. Translation gives CASSRGTSGSSDTQYF.

The chain has TRBV6-6 and TRBJ2-6; TRBD2 might be the D (5 bases). Germline CDR1 and CDR2: MNHNY and SVGAGI (reference sequence). Between the trimmed V and J ends, which lost 5 bases and 0 bases, there was a span of 8 bases. This CDR3 region has 15 residues. The CDR3 is CASSISDSGANVLTF. The CDR3 nucleotides read TGTGCCAGCAGTATTAGCGACTCTGGGGCCAACGTCCTGACTTTC.

This clone was seen just once. J is TRBJ1-5 and V is TRBV19, with a tentative D call TRBD1 (5 bases). Trimming took 10 bases from V and 2 from J, leaving 15 bases between them. Germline V lookup: CDR1 LNHDA, CDR2 SQIVND (reference sequence). The CDR3 runs 14 residues. The CDR3 is CATAGHWGNQPQHF. As DNA, the CDR3 is TGTGCCACCGCCGGACACTGGGGCAATCAGCCCCAGCATTTT. Full variable domain (remainder filled in from reference TRBV19 and TRBJ1-5): DGGITQSPKYLFRKEGQNVTLSCEQNLNHDAMYWYRQDPGQGLRLIYYSQIVNDFQKGDIAEGYSVSREKKESFPLTVTSAQKNPTAFYLCATAGHWGNQPQHFGDGTRLSIL.

This chain connects TRBV7-9 to TRBJ2-1; 10 bases agree with TRBD2. Germline V lookup: CDR1 SEHNR, CDR2 FQNEAQ (reference sequence). The ends lost 3 bases at V and 4 bases at J; junction bases unmatched: 3. CDR3 size: 15 residues. The CDR3 loop reads CASSFSGRMYNEQFF. In DNA, the CDR3 is TGTGCCAGCAGCTTTAGCGGGAGGATGTACAATGAGCAGTTCTTC.

This chain links TRBV6-5 with TRBJ1-5, with D possibly TRBD1 on 5 matching bases. CDR1 is MNHEY, CDR2 SVGAGI, per germline. Deletions cut 6 bases from V and 2 bases from J, with 14 bases between. CDR3 length: 15 amino acids. CDR3 sequence: CASSPGGVGNQPQHF. The CDR3 nucleotides are TGTGCCAGCAGCCCGGGGGGGGTAGGCAATCAGCCCCAGCATTTT.

CDR3 in amino acids: CAWSDLAARYNEQFF. CDR3 DNA: TGTGCCTGGAGCGACCTAGCGGCTCGCTACAATGAGCAGTTCTTC. The chain recombines TRBV30 with TRBJ2-1; TRBD2 agrees at 7 bases. Trimming removed 3 bases from V and 3 bases from J; junction bases left unmatched: 8. CDR3 length: 15 amino acids. Germline V gene data show CDR1 as GTSNPN and CDR2 as SVGIG (reference sequence).

CDR3 region: CASRGSGQSYEQYF. CDR3 nucleotides: TGTGCCAGCAGGGGATCGGGACAGTCCTACGAGCAGTACTTC. The chain has TRBV6-6 and TRBJ2-7; TRBD1 aligns across 7 bases. The ends lost 6 bases at V and 1 base at J; junction bases unmatched: 6. Germline CDR1 is MNHNY and CDR2 is SVGAGI (reference sequence). The CDR3 totals 14 residues.

The chain carries TRBV29-1 and TRBJ1-1, with TRBD1 as a possible D gene (5 bases). Looked up from germline, CDR1 is SQVTM and CDR2 is ANQGSEA. Trimming pared 7 bases from V and 3 bases from J, leaving 18 bases between. This CDR3 comprises 14 residues. CDR3 sequence: CSGAGLPRDTEAFF. The DNA for the CDR3 is TGCAGCGGTGCGGGACTCCCGAGGGACACTGAAGCTTTCTTT.

The rearrangement links TRBV10-3 to TRBJ2-7; TRBD2 matches 12 bases. This CDR3 region has 15 residues. The junction had 4 bases not matched to a gene; V was cut back by 5 bases and J by 2 bases. Germline V gene sequence: CDR1 ENHRY, CDR2 SYGVKD. CDR3 DNA: TGTGCCATCAGTTCATCTAGCGGGGGGGCCTACGAGCAGTACTTC. Amino acids: CAISSSSGGAYEQYF.

The genes are TRBV7-3 and TRBJ2-2; the match to TRBD1 covers 9 bases. Germline CDR1 reads SGHTA; CDR2 reads FQGTGA. V gave up 6 bases and J gave up 5 bases; unmatched junction bases: 7. The CDR3 sequence is 15 residues long. The CDR3 DNA follows: TGTGCCAGCAGGTGGACAGGGGCGAGGACCGGGGAGCTGTTTTTT. It is translated as CASRWTGARTGELFF.

This clone was picked up one time. The V call is TRBV9, the J call TRBJ1-1; 7 bases match TRBD1. This CDR3 region has 14 residues. V dropped 3 bases and J dropped 4; count of bases not matched to a gene: 6. Germline-derived CDR1 and CDR2 are SGDLS and YYNGEE. The DNA of the CDR3 is TGTGCCAGCAGCGCAAGTTACAGGGGCACTGAAGCTTTCTTT. It translates to CASSASYRGTEAFF.

The chain has TRBV11-3 and TRBJ2-3; D gene unclear. The CDR3 extends over 14 amino acids. V was shortened by 0 bases and J by 3 bases, with 7 bases between the two germline ends. The germline V gene has CDR1 SGHNT and CDR2 YENEEA. The CDR3 region is CASSLDPATDTQYF. The CDR3 DNA is TGTGCCAGCAGCTTAGATCCCGCGACAGATACGCAGTATTTT.

The rearrangement joins TRBV14 to TRBJ1-5; possibly TRBD1 for D (6 bases). This CDR3 region has 15 residues. CDR1 SGHDN and CDR2 FVKESK come from the germline V gene. V was trimmed by 4 bases and J by 0 bases, leaving 10 bases between them. CDR3 in amino acids: CASSRGGNSNQPQHF. DNA of the CDR3: TGTGCCAGCAGCCGAGGGGGTAATAGCAATCAGCCCCAGCATTTT. The variable domain in full, completed from reference TRBV14 and TRBJ1-5, reads EAGVTQFPSHSVIEKGQTVTLRCDPISGHDNLYWYRRVMGKEIKFLLHFVKESKQDESGMPNNRFLAERTGGTYSTLKVQPAELEDSGVYFCASSRGGNSNQPQHFGDGTRLSIL.

V and J are TRBV7-9 and TRBJ1-1; D not certain. The CDR3 contains 16 residues. V lost 4 bases, J lost 0 bases, and 15 bases lay in between. CDR1 SEHNR and CDR2 FQNEAQ come from the germline V gene (reference sequence). CDR3 in amino acids: CASSSERSWVNTEAFF. The CDR3 nucleotides read TGTGCCAGCAGCTCGGAGCGGTCCTGGGTGAACACTGAAGCTTTCTTT.